This TCR beta chain was identified in a study of T cell responses to AZD1222 COVID-19 vaccine. Clones were sequenced by immunoSEQ multiplex PCR, and TCRdb holds only the in-frame ones, with some missing. The sample has 110,000 to 150,000 clones, roughly 90% seen once; the top ten hold roughly 3%. Trimming took off 5 bases at V and 0 bases at J, with 7 bases between the two ends. The CDR3 is 13 amino acids. CDR1 is SEHNR and CDR2 is FQNEAQ in the germline V gene (reference sequence). The rearrangement links TRBV7-9 to TRBJ1-2; D may be TRBD1 (6 bases). The sample here was peripheral blood, taken 28 days after the second AZD1222 dose. The receptor's source is an adult who received the AZD1222 COVID-19 vaccine. CDR3 sequence: CASSRTANYGYTF. The CDR3 DNA follows: TGTGCCAGCAGCCGGACAGCTAACTATGGCTACACCTTC.